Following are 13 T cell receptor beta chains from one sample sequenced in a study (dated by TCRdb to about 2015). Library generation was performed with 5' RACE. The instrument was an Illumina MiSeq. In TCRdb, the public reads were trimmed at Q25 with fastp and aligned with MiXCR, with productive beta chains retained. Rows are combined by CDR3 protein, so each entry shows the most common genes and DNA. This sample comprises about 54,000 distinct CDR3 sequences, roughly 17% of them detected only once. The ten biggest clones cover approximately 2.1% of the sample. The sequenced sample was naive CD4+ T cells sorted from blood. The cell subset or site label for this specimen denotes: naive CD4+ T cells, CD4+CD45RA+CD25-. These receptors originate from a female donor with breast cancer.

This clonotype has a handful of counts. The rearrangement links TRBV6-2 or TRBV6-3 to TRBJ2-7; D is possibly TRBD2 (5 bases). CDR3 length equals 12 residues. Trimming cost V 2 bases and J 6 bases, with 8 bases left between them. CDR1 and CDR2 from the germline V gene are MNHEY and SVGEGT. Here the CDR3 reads CASSYGGGEQYF. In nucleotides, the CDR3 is TGTGCCAGCAGTTACGGAGGAGGCGAGCAGTACTTC.

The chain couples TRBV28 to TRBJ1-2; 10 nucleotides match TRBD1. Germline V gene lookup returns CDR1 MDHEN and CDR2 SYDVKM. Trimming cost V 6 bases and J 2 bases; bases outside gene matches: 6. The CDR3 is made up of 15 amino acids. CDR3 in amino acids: CASRADRGRNYGYTF. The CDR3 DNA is TGTGCCAGCAGAGCCGACAGGGGGCGCAACTATGGCTACACCTTC.

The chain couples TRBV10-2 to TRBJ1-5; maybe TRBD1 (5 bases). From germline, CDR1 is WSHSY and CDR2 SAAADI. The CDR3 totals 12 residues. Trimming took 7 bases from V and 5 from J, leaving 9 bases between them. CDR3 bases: TGCGCCAGCAAGCAGGGCGATCAGCCCCAGCATTTT. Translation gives CASKQGDQPQHF.

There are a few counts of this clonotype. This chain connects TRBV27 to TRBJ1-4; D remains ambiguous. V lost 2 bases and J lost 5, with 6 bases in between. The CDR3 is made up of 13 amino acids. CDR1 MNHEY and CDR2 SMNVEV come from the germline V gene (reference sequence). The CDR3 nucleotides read TGTGCCAGCAGTTTACGACAAAATGAAAAACTGTTTTTT. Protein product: CASSLRQNEKLFF.

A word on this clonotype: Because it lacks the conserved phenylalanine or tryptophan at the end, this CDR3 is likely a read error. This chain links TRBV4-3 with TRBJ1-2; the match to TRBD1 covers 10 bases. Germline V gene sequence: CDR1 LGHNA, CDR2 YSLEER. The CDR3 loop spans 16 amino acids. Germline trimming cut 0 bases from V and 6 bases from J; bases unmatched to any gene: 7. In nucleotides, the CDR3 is TGCGCCAGCAGCCAAGAATATATGACAGGGGGCAATGGCTACACCGTC. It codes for CASSQEYMTGGNGYTV.

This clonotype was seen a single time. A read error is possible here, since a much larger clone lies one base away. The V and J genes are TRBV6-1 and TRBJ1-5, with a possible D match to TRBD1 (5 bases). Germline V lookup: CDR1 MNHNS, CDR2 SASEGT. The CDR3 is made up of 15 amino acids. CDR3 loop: CASSEVGGAHHPQHF. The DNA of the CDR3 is TGTGCCAGCAGTGAAGTCGGGGGTGCCCATCATCCCCAGCATTTT.

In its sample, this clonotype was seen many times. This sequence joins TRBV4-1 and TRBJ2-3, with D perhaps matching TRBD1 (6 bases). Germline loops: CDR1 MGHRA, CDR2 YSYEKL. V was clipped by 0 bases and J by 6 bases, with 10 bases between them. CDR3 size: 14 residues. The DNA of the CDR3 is TGCGCCAGCAGCCAAGACAGGGGACGGGATACGCAGTATTTT. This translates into CASSQDRGRDTQYF.

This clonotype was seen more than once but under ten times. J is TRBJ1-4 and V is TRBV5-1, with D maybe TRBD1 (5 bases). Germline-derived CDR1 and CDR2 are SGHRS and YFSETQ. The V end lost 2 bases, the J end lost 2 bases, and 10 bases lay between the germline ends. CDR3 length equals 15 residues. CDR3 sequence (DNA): TGCGCCAGCAGCTTTAAAAGGGGTACTAATGAAAAACTGTTTTTT. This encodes CASSFKRGTNEKLFF.

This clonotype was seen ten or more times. In nucleotides, the CDR3 is TGCGCCAGCAGCTTAGACGGGAAAGAGACCCAGTACTTC. It yields the protein CASSLDGKETQYF. The V and J genes are TRBV5-1 and TRBJ2-5; tentatively, D is TRBD2 (5 bases). The CDR3 length is 13 residues. Trimming stripped 2 bases from V and 3 bases from J, with 8 bases between. From germline, CDR1 is SGHRS and CDR2 YFSETQ.

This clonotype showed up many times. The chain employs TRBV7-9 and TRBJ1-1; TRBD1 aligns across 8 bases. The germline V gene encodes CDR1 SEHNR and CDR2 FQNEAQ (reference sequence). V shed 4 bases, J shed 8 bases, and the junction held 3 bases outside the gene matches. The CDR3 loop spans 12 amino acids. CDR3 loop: CASSYGQGEAFF. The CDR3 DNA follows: TGTGCCAGCAGCTACGGACAGGGCGAAGCTTTCTTT. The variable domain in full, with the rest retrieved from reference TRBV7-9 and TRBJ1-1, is DTGVSQNPRHKITKRGQNVTFRCDPISEHNRLYWYRQTLGQGPEFLTYFQNEAQLEKSRLLSDRFSAERPKGSFSTLEIQRTEQGDSAMYLCASSYGQGEAFFGQGTRLTVV.

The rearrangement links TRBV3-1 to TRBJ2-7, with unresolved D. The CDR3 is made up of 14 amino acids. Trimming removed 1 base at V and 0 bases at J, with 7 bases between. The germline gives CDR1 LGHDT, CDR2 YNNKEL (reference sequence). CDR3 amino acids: CASSQGGISYEQYF. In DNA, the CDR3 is TGTGCCAGCAGCCAAGGTGGTATCTCCTACGAGCAGTACTTC.

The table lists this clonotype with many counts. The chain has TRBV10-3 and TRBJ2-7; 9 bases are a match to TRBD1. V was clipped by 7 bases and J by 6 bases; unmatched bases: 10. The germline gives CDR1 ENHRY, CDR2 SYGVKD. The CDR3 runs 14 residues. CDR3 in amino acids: CAINQDRGTGEQYF. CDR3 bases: TGTGCCATCAACCAGGACAGGGGAACCGGCGAGCAGTACTTC.

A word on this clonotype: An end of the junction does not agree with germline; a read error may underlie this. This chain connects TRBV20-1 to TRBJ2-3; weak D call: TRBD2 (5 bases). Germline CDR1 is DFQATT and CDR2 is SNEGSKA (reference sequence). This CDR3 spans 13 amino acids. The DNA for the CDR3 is TGCAGTGCTCCTGAGGGCAGTTCCGATACTCAGTATTTT. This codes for CSAPEGSSDTQYF.